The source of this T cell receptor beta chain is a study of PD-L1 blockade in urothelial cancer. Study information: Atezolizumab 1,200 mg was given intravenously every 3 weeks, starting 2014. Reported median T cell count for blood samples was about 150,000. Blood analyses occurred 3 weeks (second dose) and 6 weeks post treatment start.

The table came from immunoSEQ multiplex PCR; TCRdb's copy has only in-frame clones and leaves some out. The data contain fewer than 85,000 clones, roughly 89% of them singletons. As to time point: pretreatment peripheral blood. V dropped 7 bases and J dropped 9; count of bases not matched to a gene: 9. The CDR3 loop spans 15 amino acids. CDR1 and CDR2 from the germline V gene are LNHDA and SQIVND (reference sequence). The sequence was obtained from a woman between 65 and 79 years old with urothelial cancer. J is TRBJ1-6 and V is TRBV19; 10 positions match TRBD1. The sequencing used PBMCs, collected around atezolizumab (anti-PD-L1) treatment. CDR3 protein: CASTPTGGPSSPLHF. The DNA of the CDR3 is TGTGCCAGTACCCCGACAGGGGGCCCTTCTTCACCCCTCCACTTT.